Listed below are T cell receptor beta chains from one sample, sequenced in a study of control samples from healthy donors and cancer patients. Clones were sequenced by immunoSEQ multiplex PCR, and TCRdb holds only the in-frame ones, with some missing. The sample carries some 150,000 clones, roughly 91% recorded once. Specimen: blood. The receptor source for this set is a woman aged 25 to 39 in good health. The CDR3 runs from the conserved cysteine through the conserved F or W. The D gene is left open where the match is weak. Some rows have no size entry. The others give once, few or many, or a class for an expanded clone.

J gene: TRBJ1-5; V gene: TRBV7-8; clone size: NA; D gene: NA; CDR3 DNA: TGTGCCAGCAGCCGAGTAACTTATAGCAATCAGCCCCAGCATTTT; CDR3 protein: CASSRVTYSNQPQHF
J gene: TRBJ2-1; V gene: TRBV7-3; clone size: once; D gene: NA; CDR3 DNA: TGTGCCAGCAGCTTATTGATTAGCGGTAATGAGCAGTTCTTC; CDR3 protein: CASSLLISGNEQFF
J gene: TRBJ2-5; V gene: TRBV11-1; clone size: NA; D gene: NA; CDR3 DNA: TGTGCCAGCAGCTTAGTAGAGACCCAGTACTTC; CDR3 protein: CASSLVETQYF
J gene: TRBJ1-5; V gene: TRBV27; clone size: NA; D gene: NA; CDR3 DNA: TGTGCCAGCAGTTTAGGGGGTAGCAATCAGCCCCAGCATTTT; CDR3 protein: CASSLGGSNQPQHF
J gene: TRBJ1-1; V gene: TRBV5-5; clone size: once; D gene: NA; CDR3 DNA: TGTGCCAGCAGCTTCGGACAGGAAGCTTTCTTT; CDR3 protein: CASSFGQEAFF
J gene: TRBJ1-1; V gene: TRBV4-2; clone size: NA; D gene: TRBD1; CDR3 DNA: TGTGCCAGCAGCTTAGATTCGGGACAGATGAACACTGAAGCTTTCTTT; CDR3 protein: CASSLDSGQMNTEAFF
J gene: TRBJ2-2; V gene: TRBV20-1; clone size: NA; D gene: NA; CDR3 DNA: TGCAGTGCTAGTTGGCAGAACACCGGGGAGCTGTTTTTT; CDR3 protein: CSASWQNTGELFF
J gene: TRBJ1-4; V gene: TRBV6-5; clone size: NA; D gene: TRBD1; CDR3 DNA: TGTGCCAGCAGACAGGGGGCAGGTGAAAAACTGTTTTTT; CDR3 protein: CASRQGAGEKLFF
J gene: TRBJ2-5; V gene: TRBV25-1; clone size: NA; D gene: NA; CDR3 DNA: TGTGCCAGCAGGGGGATGGAGACCCAGTACTTC; CDR3 protein: CASRGMETQYF
J gene: TRBJ2-3; V gene: TRBV5-4; clone size: NA; D gene: TRBD2; CDR3 DNA: TGTGCCAGCAGCTTGGGGGGCGGACTAGCGATAGATACGCAGTATTTT; CDR3 protein: CASSLGGGLAIDTQYF
J gene: TRBJ2-1; V gene: TRBV18; clone size: few; D gene: NA; CDR3 DNA: TGTGCCAGCTCCTTTTTGACCTACAATGAGCAGTTCTTC; CDR3 protein: CASSFLTYNEQFF
J gene: TRBJ2-3; V gene: TRBV4-2; clone size: NA; D gene: NA; CDR3 DNA: TGTGCCAGCAGCCAAGATCAGGGGGGAGGTGCAGATACGCAGTATTTT; CDR3 protein: CASSQDQGGGADTQYF
J gene: TRBJ2-3; V gene: TRBV6-1; clone size: NA; D gene: NA; CDR3 DNA: TGTGCCAGCAGTGAAAGGTGGGGGTCCACAGATACGCAGTATTTT; CDR3 protein: CASSERWGSTDTQYF
J gene: TRBJ2-3; V gene: TRBV19; clone size: NA; D gene: TRBD1; CDR3 DNA: TGTGCCAGTAGGGACAGGGGAGATACGCAGTATTTT; CDR3 protein: CASRDRGDTQYF
J gene: TRBJ2-7; V gene: TRBV20-1; clone size: NA; D gene: TRBD1; CDR3 DNA: TGCAGTGCTAGTGCGACCGGGACAGGGATTGGCTACGAGCAGTACTTC; CDR3 protein: CSASATGTGIGYEQYF
J gene: TRBJ2-3; V gene: TRBV6-4; clone size: once; D gene: TRBD2; CDR3 DNA: TGTGCCAGCAGTGACTCTGGGGGGGGCACAGATACGCAGTATTTT; CDR3 protein: CASSDSGGGTDTQYF
J gene: TRBJ2-2; V gene: TRBV4-3; clone size: NA; D gene: NA; CDR3 DNA: TGCGCCAGCAGCCAGGTACTAGGGAACACCGGGGAGCTGTTTTTT; CDR3 protein: CASSQVLGNTGELFF
J gene: TRBJ1-4; V gene: TRBV29-1; clone size: NA; D gene: TRBD1; CDR3 DNA: TGCAGCGTTGGGACAGGGCGGGAAAAACTGTTTTTT; CDR3 protein: CSVGTGREKLFF
J gene: TRBJ2-1; V gene: TRBV20-1; clone size: NA; D gene: NA; CDR3 DNA: TGCAGTGCTAGAGCCTACAATGAGCAGTTCTTC; CDR3 protein: CSARAYNEQFF
J gene: TRBJ1-4; V gene: TRBV6-5; clone size: NA; D gene: TRBD1; CDR3 DNA: TGTGCCAGCAGTTACGGCAGGGGGTCAGCTAATGAAAAACTGTTTTTT; CDR3 protein: CASSYGRGSANEKLFF
J gene: TRBJ1-4; V gene: TRBV7-9; clone size: NA; D gene: TRBD1; CDR3 DNA: TGTGCCAGCAGCCCGGGACAGGCAAATGAAAAACTGTTTTTT; CDR3 protein: CASSPGQANEKLFF
J gene: TRBJ1-1; V gene: TRBV6-1; clone size: few; D gene: NA; CDR3 DNA: TGTGCCAGCAGTGAACGGGAAAGGGCGAGGACTGAAGCTTTCTTT; CDR3 protein: CASSERERARTEAFF
J gene: TRBJ2-3; V gene: TRBV24-1; clone size: NA; D gene: TRBD2; CDR3 DNA: TGTGCCACCAGTGATTTGCCTAGCGGGCCTAGCACAGATACGCAGTATTTT; CDR3 protein: CATSDLPSGPSTDTQYF
J gene: TRBJ2-7; V gene: TRBV7-9; clone size: NA; D gene: NA; CDR3 DNA: TGTGCCAGCAGCTTAGGGACAGCCTCCTACGAGCAGTACTTC; CDR3 protein: CASSLGTASYEQYF
J gene: TRBJ1-3; V gene: TRBV7-9; clone size: NA; D gene: NA; CDR3 DNA: TGTGCCAGCAGCCTCCCGGTCGAGGCAGACACCATATATTTT; CDR3 protein: CASSLPVEADTIYF
J gene: TRBJ2-5; V gene: TRBV5-4; clone size: NA; D gene: TRBD1; CDR3 DNA: TGTGCCAGCAGCCGGGACAGGGGGAGTGGGGAGACCCAGTACTTC; CDR3 protein: CASSRDRGSGETQYF
J gene: TRBJ1-4; V gene: TRBV9; clone size: NA; D gene: NA; CDR3 DNA: TGTGCCAGCAGCGTAGAGGGGGATAATGAAAAACTGTTTTTT; CDR3 protein: CASSVEGDNEKLFF
J gene: TRBJ1-3; V gene: TRBV5-6; clone size: NA; D gene: NA; CDR3 DNA: TGTGCCAGCAGCTTGTTCAGGGTCTCTGGAAACACCATATATTTT; CDR3 protein: CASSLFRVSGNTIYF
J gene: TRBJ1-2; V gene: TRBV12-3/TRBV12-4; clone size: once; D gene: TRBD1; CDR3 DNA: TGTGCCAGCAGTCCGGACAGGGTCTATGGCTACACCTTC; CDR3 protein: CASSPDRVYGYTF
J gene: TRBJ2-1; V gene: TRBV11-3; clone size: NA; D gene: TRBD1; CDR3 DNA: TGTGCCAGCAGCTTTTCCGGACAGGGGTACAATGAGCAGTTCTTC; CDR3 protein: CASSFSGQGYNEQFF
J gene: TRBJ1-2; V gene: TRBV9; clone size: NA; D gene: NA; CDR3 DNA: TGTGCCAGCAGCGTGAACTATGGCTACACCTTC; CDR3 protein: CASSVNYGYTF
J gene: TRBJ2-7; V gene: TRBV6-2/TRBV6-3; clone size: NA; D gene: NA; CDR3 DNA: TGTGCCAGCAGTTACTCGGAAGAGGGAGGATACGAGCAGTACTTC; CDR3 protein: CASSYSEEGGYEQYF
J gene: TRBJ1-5; V gene: TRBV7-4; clone size: NA; D gene: NA; CDR3 DNA: TGTGCCAGCAATCAGCCCCAGCATTTT; CDR3 protein: CASNQPQHF
J gene: TRBJ2-6; V gene: TRBV6-5; clone size: NA; D gene: NA; CDR3 DNA: TGTGCCAGCAGTTACGAGGGATTCTCTGGGGCCAACGTCCTGACTTTC; CDR3 protein: CASSYEGFSGANVLTF
J gene: TRBJ1-1; V gene: TRBV7-8; clone size: NA; D gene: NA; CDR3 DNA: TGTGCCAGCACCCGACAGAAGAACACTGAAGCTTTCTTT; CDR3 protein: CASTRQKNTEAFF
J gene: TRBJ1-1; V gene: TRBV19; clone size: NA; D gene: NA; CDR3 DNA: TGTGCCAGTAATAGGAACACTGAAGCTTTCTTT; CDR3 protein: CASNRNTEAFF
J gene: TRBJ2-7; V gene: TRBV6-4; clone size: NA; D gene: TRBD2; CDR3 DNA: TGTGCCAGCAGTGAAGGGGAGGGAGGGAGTTACGAGCAGTACTTC; CDR3 protein: CASSEGEGGSYEQYF
J gene: TRBJ1-2; V gene: TRBV7-9; clone size: NA; D gene: NA; CDR3 DNA: TGTGCCAGCAGCTTAGTGGGGGCAGCTAACTATGGCTACACCTTC; CDR3 protein: CASSLVGAANYGYTF
J gene: TRBJ1-3; V gene: TRBV19; clone size: NA; D gene: NA; CDR3 DNA: TGTGCCAGCACGAGGCAGACCAACTCTGGAAACACCATATATTTT; CDR3 protein: CASTRQTNSGNTIYF
J gene: TRBJ1-1; V gene: TRBV19; clone size: NA; D gene: TRBD1; CDR3 DNA: TGTGCCAGTAGTGAGGACAGGGGCACTGAAGCTTTCTTT; CDR3 protein: CASSEDRGTEAFF
J gene: TRBJ1-2; V gene: TRBV11-3; clone size: NA; D gene: TRBD1; CDR3 DNA: TGTGCCAGCAGCTTTGACAGGGGCGGCTACACCTTC; CDR3 protein: CASSFDRGGYTF
J gene: TRBJ2-1; V gene: TRBV9; clone size: NA; D gene: NA; CDR3 DNA: TGTGCCAGCAGCGACCTGTCCTACAATGAGCAGTTCTTC; CDR3 protein: CASSDLSYNEQFF
J gene: TRBJ2-7; V gene: TRBV28; clone size: NA; D gene: NA; CDR3 DNA: TGTGCCAGCAGTTTACCACTGATCTACGAGCAGTACTTC; CDR3 protein: CASSLPLIYEQYF
J gene: TRBJ2-1; V gene: TRBV7-8; clone size: NA; D gene: TRBD2; CDR3 DNA: TGTGCCAGCAGCGCCCCTAGCGGGGGGGCCAATGAGCAGTTCTTC; CDR3 protein: CASSAPSGGANEQFF
J gene: TRBJ1-6; V gene: TRBV28; clone size: NA; D gene: NA; CDR3 DNA: TGTGCCAGCAATCCACAGGTCGCCAATTCACCCCTCCACTTT; CDR3 protein: CASNPQVANSPLHF
J gene: TRBJ1-1; V gene: TRBV12-5; clone size: NA; D gene: NA; CDR3 DNA: TGTGCTAGTGGTTTATTCCCGGATAACACTGAAGCTTTCTTT; CDR3 protein: CASGLFPDNTEAFF
J gene: TRBJ2-3; V gene: TRBV28; clone size: once; D gene: NA; CDR3 DNA: TGTGCCAGCAGTTGGACGTCCAGCACAGATACGCAGTATTTT; CDR3 protein: CASSWTSSTDTQYF
J gene: TRBJ1-4; V gene: TRBV6-4; clone size: NA; D gene: NA; CDR3 DNA: TGTGCCAGCAGTGAGGGGACCGAGTCTGGGAAACTGTTTTTT; CDR3 protein: CASSEGTESGKLFF
J gene: TRBJ2-5; V gene: TRBV7-8; clone size: few; D gene: TRBD2; CDR3 DNA: TGTGCCAGCAGTCTCTCCACTAGCGGGGGCGAGACCCAGTACTTC; CDR3 protein: CASSLSTSGGETQYF
J gene: TRBJ1-6; V gene: TRBV9; clone size: NA; D gene: TRBD1; CDR3 DNA: TGTGCCAGCAGCCCAGGGGGAGGGTATAATTCACCCCTCCACTTT; CDR3 protein: CASSPGGGYNSPLHF
J gene: TRBJ1-3; V gene: TRBV15; clone size: NA; D gene: TRBD1; CDR3 DNA: TGTGCCACCAGCAGACCCGGGACAGCTTCGGGAAACACCATATATTTT; CDR3 protein: CATSRPGTASGNTIYF
J gene: TRBJ1-4; V gene: TRBV27; clone size: NA; D gene: NA; CDR3 DNA: TGTGCCAGCAGTCGGCAGGGAGGAGGTGAAAAACTGTTTTTT; CDR3 protein: CASSRQGGGEKLFF
J gene: TRBJ1-1; V gene: TRBV27; clone size: NA; D gene: TRBD1; CDR3 DNA: TGTGCCAGCAGTCCTCGGACAGGGCACACTGAAGCTTTCTTT; CDR3 protein: CASSPRTGHTEAFF
J gene: TRBJ2-7; V gene: TRBV7-2; clone size: few; D gene: TRBD2; CDR3 DNA: TGTGCCAGCAGCTCCTCGACTAGCGGGAGGTACGAGCAGTACTTC; CDR3 protein: CASSSSTSGRYEQYF